These T cell receptor beta chains were read from a single sample in a study of T cell responses to AZD1222 COVID-19 vaccine. Using immunoSEQ multiplex PCR, the repertoire was profiled, and TCRdb retains in-frame clones only, with some absent. The sample lists about 68,000 clones, around nine tenths seen once, with roughly 8% in the top ten. Specimen: peripheral blood, collected on day 0 of AZD1222 vaccination. The receptors derive from an adult in good health. CDR3s include the opening cysteine and the closing phenylalanine or tryptophan. The order of the fields is J gene, V gene, clone size, D gene, CDR3 protein, CDR3 DNA. D genes are given only for firm matches. Clone size is stated in some rows and not others, as once, few, many or a class when expanded.

j_gene: TRBJ2-3; v_gene: TRBV6-4; abundance: .; d_gene: .; CDR3aa: CASSDSIASGTDTQYF; CDR3nt: TGTGCCAGCAGTGACTCGATCGCTAGCGGCACAGATACGCAGTATTTT
j_gene: TRBJ1-2; v_gene: TRBV2; abundance: .; d_gene: .; CDR3aa: CASSEARLSNDYGYTF; CDR3nt: TGTGCCAGCAGTGAAGCGCGTCTCAGCAATGACTATGGCTACACCTTC
j_gene: TRBJ1-5; v_gene: TRBV18; abundance: .; d_gene: .; CDR3aa: CASSRGTDNQPQHF; CDR3nt: TGTGCCAGCTCACGCGGGACGGACAATCAGCCCCAGCATTTT
j_gene: TRBJ1-4; v_gene: TRBV11-1; abundance: .; d_gene: TRBD1; CDR3aa: CASSRPGTANEKLFF; CDR3nt: TGTGCCAGCAGCCGCCCCGGGACAGCGAATGAAAAACTGTTTTTT
j_gene: TRBJ2-7; v_gene: TRBV5-4; abundance: .; d_gene: .; CDR3aa: CASSLQDYRLSYEQYF; CDR3nt: TGTGCCAGCAGCTTGCAGGACTACCGACTGTCCTACGAGCAGTACTTC
j_gene: TRBJ2-7; v_gene: TRBV19; abundance: .; d_gene: .; CDR3aa: CASGEVGRGWEQYF; CDR3nt: TGTGCCAGTGGCGAGGTAGGACGTGGGTGGGAGCAGTACTTC
j_gene: TRBJ2-7; v_gene: TRBV15; abundance: few; d_gene: .; CDR3aa: CATSRDPRGRQYF; CDR3nt: TGTGCCACCAGCAGAGATCCCCGGGGGCGGCAGTACTTC
j_gene: TRBJ2-1; v_gene: TRBV7-9; abundance: .; d_gene: .; CDR3aa: CASSSREDLTYNEQFF; CDR3nt: TGTGCCAGCAGCTCCAGGGAGGACCTAACCTACAATGAGCAGTTCTTC
j_gene: TRBJ2-2; v_gene: TRBV10-3; abundance: .; d_gene: .; CDR3aa: CAISGLGNTGELFF; CDR3nt: TGTGCCATCAGTGGTTTGGGGAACACCGGGGAGCTGTTTTTT
j_gene: TRBJ1-1; v_gene: TRBV9; abundance: .; d_gene: .; CDR3aa: CASSPGLVTEAFF; CDR3nt: TGTGCCAGCAGCCCAGGGCTAGTCACTGAAGCTTTCTTT
j_gene: TRBJ1-1; v_gene: TRBV7-8; abundance: .; d_gene: .; CDR3aa: CASSLFGATEAFF; CDR3nt: TGTGCCAGCAGCTTATTCGGGGCTACTGAAGCTTTCTTT
j_gene: TRBJ2-3; v_gene: TRBV5-1; abundance: once; d_gene: TRBD2; CDR3aa: CASSFMSLAGFDTDTQYF; CDR3nt: TGCGCCAGCAGCTTTATGAGTCTAGCGGGATTTGACACAGATACGCAGTATTTT
j_gene: TRBJ1-2; v_gene: TRBV5-1; abundance: .; d_gene: .; CDR3aa: CASSLGTTSNYGYTF; CDR3nt: TGCGCCAGCAGCTTGGGGACAACGAGTAACTATGGCTACACCTTC
j_gene: TRBJ2-7; v_gene: TRBV6-6; abundance: .; d_gene: TRBD2; CDR3aa: CASSYGREGTEQYF; CDR3nt: TGTGCCAGCAGTTACGGGCGGGAGGGCACCGAGCAGTACTTC
j_gene: TRBJ1-1; v_gene: TRBV6-5; abundance: .; d_gene: TRBD1; CDR3aa: CANSGQGDTEAFF; CDR3nt: TGTGCCAACTCCGGACAGGGGGACACTGAAGCTTTCTTT
j_gene: TRBJ1-1; v_gene: TRBV4-3; abundance: .; d_gene: .; CDR3aa: CASSLLVASEAFF; CDR3nt: TGCGCCAGCAGCCTCCTAGTGGCATCTGAAGCTTTCTTT
j_gene: TRBJ2-7; v_gene: TRBV27; abundance: .; d_gene: TRBD2; CDR3aa: CASSLKGGSSYEQYF; CDR3nt: TGTGCCAGCAGTTTAAAGGGCGGGAGCTCCTACGAGCAGTACTTC
j_gene: TRBJ1-1; v_gene: TRBV7-6; abundance: .; d_gene: TRBD1; CDR3aa: CASSLAPDRREGAFF; CDR3nt: TGTGCCAGCAGCTTAGCACCGGACAGGCGAGAAGGAGCTTTCTTT
j_gene: TRBJ2-7; v_gene: TRBV6-5; abundance: .; d_gene: TRBD1; CDR3aa: CASDRDREPNEQYF; CDR3nt: TGTGCCAGCGACCGGGACAGGGAACCAAACGAGCAGTACTTC
j_gene: TRBJ1-5; v_gene: TRBV5-6; abundance: .; d_gene: TRBD1; CDR3aa: CASSSATGGFYQPQHF; CDR3nt: TGTGCCAGCAGCTCCGCTACAGGGGGCTTTTATCAGCCCCAGCATTTT
j_gene: TRBJ2-2; v_gene: TRBV5-1; abundance: .; d_gene: .; CDR3aa: CASSELNRDTGTGELFF; CDR3nt: TGCGCCAGCAGCGAACTAAACCGGGACACGGGTACCGGGGAGCTGTTTTTT
j_gene: TRBJ2-4; v_gene: TRBV6-2/TRBV6-3; abundance: .; d_gene: .; CDR3aa: CASSYSGTQNIQYF; CDR3nt: TGTGCCAGCAGTTACTCCGGGACCCAAAACATTCAGTACTTC
j_gene: TRBJ2-2; v_gene: TRBV10-3; abundance: .; d_gene: .; CDR3aa: CAITGAPGTGELFF; CDR3nt: TGTGCCATCACGGGGGCCCCAGGCACCGGGGAGCTGTTTTTT
j_gene: TRBJ1-4; v_gene: TRBV27; abundance: .; d_gene: .; CDR3aa: CASSYVYSANEKLFF; CDR3nt: TGTGCCAGCAGCTATGTGTACAGCGCTAATGAAAAACTGTTTTTT
j_gene: TRBJ2-1; v_gene: TRBV9; abundance: few; d_gene: .; CDR3aa: CASSVVSGSSYNEQFF; CDR3nt: TGTGCCAGCAGCGTAGTTTCCGGAAGCTCCTACAATGAGCAGTTCTTC
j_gene: TRBJ2-7; v_gene: TRBV10-1; abundance: .; d_gene: TRBD1; CDR3aa: CASSGGQGAIYEQYF; CDR3nt: TGCGCCAGCAGTGGGGGACAGGGGGCAATCTACGAGCAGTACTTC
j_gene: TRBJ2-2; v_gene: TRBV6-5; abundance: few; d_gene: TRBD1; CDR3aa: CASRRQGATTGELFF; CDR3nt: TGTGCCAGCAGAAGACAGGGGGCGACCACCGGGGAGCTGTTTTTT
j_gene: TRBJ1-3; v_gene: TRBV5-1; abundance: .; d_gene: .; CDR3aa: CASSLAIGTPRPGNTIYF; CDR3nt: TGCGCCAGCAGCTTGGCCATCGGAACCCCAAGACCGGGAAACACCATATATTTT
j_gene: TRBJ2-7; v_gene: TRBV5-1; abundance: .; d_gene: .; CDR3aa: CASSLESTSSYEQYF; CDR3nt: TGCGCCAGCAGCTTGGAGTCAACGAGCTCCTACGAGCAGTACTTC
j_gene: TRBJ1-4; v_gene: TRBV6-4; abundance: .; d_gene: .; CDR3aa: CASSEYTNEKLFF; CDR3nt: TGTGCCAGCAGTGAATATACTAATGAAAAACTGTTTTTT
j_gene: TRBJ2-7; v_gene: TRBV4-3; abundance: .; d_gene: .; CDR3aa: CASGWGEVSYEQYF; CDR3nt: TGCGCCAGCGGATGGGGGGAGGTCTCCTACGAGCAGTACTTC
j_gene: TRBJ1-6; v_gene: TRBV27; abundance: .; d_gene: TRBD1; CDR3aa: CASSLSGTVNSPLHF; CDR3nt: TGTGCCAGCAGTTTATCAGGGACAGTAAATTCACCCCTCCACTTT
j_gene: TRBJ2-7; v_gene: TRBV11-2; abundance: .; d_gene: .; CDR3aa: CASSFRSPPYEQYF; CDR3nt: TGTGCCAGCAGCTTTAGGTCCCCCCCTTACGAGCAGTACTTC
j_gene: TRBJ2-1; v_gene: TRBV10-2; abundance: few; d_gene: .; CDR3aa: CASRFGDSYNEQFF; CDR3nt: TGCGCCAGCAGATTTGGGGACTCCTACAATGAGCAGTTCTTC
j_gene: TRBJ2-3; v_gene: TRBV3-1/TRBV3-2; abundance: .; d_gene: .; CDR3aa: CASSQNRGDTQYF; CDR3nt: TGTGCCAGCAGCCAGAACCGCGGAGATACGCAGTATTTT
j_gene: TRBJ2-3; v_gene: TRBV3-1/TRBV3-2; abundance: few; d_gene: .; CDR3aa: CASSHSGTDTQYF; CDR3nt: TGTGCCAGCAGTCATTCTGGCACAGATACGCAGTATTTT
j_gene: TRBJ1-6; v_gene: TRBV20-1; abundance: .; d_gene: .; CDR3aa: CSASGGEGSSPLHF; CDR3nt: TGCAGTGCCAGTGGCGGGGAGGGTAGTTCACCCCTCCACTTT